A selection of T cell receptor beta chains follows, all from one sample in a study of blood T cell repertoires in COVID-19. TCRdb's copy holds only in-frame clones and misses some; the assay was immunoSEQ multiplex PCR. Of 240,000 or so clones listed, about nine tenths are singletons. What was sequenced was peripheral blood. These receptors all come from a man aged 60 to 75 who had recovered from COVID-19. Both conserved end residues are part of each CDR3.

v_call cdr3_aa
TRBV5-1 CASSSAGRAGELFF
TRBV28 CASSFGRGQGYSEQYF
TRBV6-1 CASSEGTVILSNSPLHF
TRBV10-2 CASRRDRGPDTQYF
TRBV6-5 CASTRGSNQPQHF
TRBV30 CAWSAAETSTDTQYF
TRBV5-1 CASSLVYGRGNIQYF
TRBV5-1 CASSLPGIDEQFF
TRBV28 CASSATGGISYEQYF
TRBV6-5 CASRPGQGGGELFF
TRBV7-2 CASSLRWASGGSGEQFF
TRBV6-6 CASTRQGTDTQYF
TRBV24-1 CATSDQTGGLATQYF
TRBV2 CASSRDRVPDTQYF
TRBV29-1 CSVETENEQFF
TRBV5-6 CASSGAKTLQGLNTEAFF
TRBV5-4 CASSLEVGAVNTEAFF
TRBV6-5 CASNPTGSNQPQHF
TRBV27 CASSSLDTRNQPQHF
TRBV30 CAWTRLNYGYTF
TRBV3-1/TRBV3-2 CASSQRTGVSYGYTF
TRBV28 CASSRTSGGEDTQYF
TRBV18 CASSPPGLSLETQYF
TRBV5-4 CASSLTDWLEAKNIQYF
TRBV20-1 CSAIDRGRSPLHF
TRBV7-9 CASSLDHNRGRSGELFF
TRBV6-2/TRBV6-3 CASSLKVGTTNYGYTF
TRBV6-5 CASKILGTGAYEQYF
TRBV5-1 CASSQTTGAPNEQYF
TRBV2 CASRQRDYQETQYF
TRBV19 CASSVTGTPAFQHF
TRBV29-1 CSVLAGGMNTEAFF
TRBV7-8 CASSLDGRSYSNQPQHF
TRBV20-1 CSTKDYEAFF
TRBV18 CASSPPKQGQNTEAFF
TRBV11-3 CASSSGQGAKDTQYF
TRBV12-2 CASRLARGQGNTGELFF
TRBV6-5 CASIGAGANVLTF
TRBV7-9 CASSLVGTEDYGYTF
TRBV24-1 CATSTLGRGSINEQFF
TRBV6-1 CASSDPYDRSGYGYTF
TRBV9 CASSVELQDYSNQPQHF
TRBV19 CASSYRGGTEAFF
TRBV14 CASSRLGGLITEAFF
TRBV4-1 CASSQSPNPGRGRAGELFF
TRBV6-1 CASSEDGRGFPGPQHF
TRBV28 CASSYRREGSPLHF